This TCR beta chain was captured by sequencing in a study of breast tumors, draining lymph nodes, adjacent tissues (dated by TCRdb to about 2016). With regard to the full study: Breast cancer patients provided tumor, adjacent nontumor tissue and axillary lymph nodes, and the study compared the TCR beta repertoires across these three sources. The study was designed to assess the relationships and possible T-cell exchange between tumor, surrounding tissue and draining lymph node repertoires in human breast cancer. The research as a whole found: T-cell repertoire diversity in tumors was found to be lower than in lymph nodes but higher than in nontumor tissue, and preferential V and J gene usage was observed. Tumor and nontumor tissue repertoires were significantly more similar in luminal-like than in basal-like breast cancer. Rather than being directly demonstrated, the conclusion that tumor T cells originate in lymph nodes was presented as consistent with a hypothesis. The data were considered consistent with most tumor T cells being derived from the lymph node and subsequently expanding within tumor tissue.

Lymph node samples came from the axillary draining lymph nodes of breast cancer patients. This clonotype was counted many times. Its recognized antigen is unknown. The input lacks base qualities; no much larger clone sits a single base away. V lost 2 bases and J lost 12 bases, and the count of bases not matched to a germline gene is 5. The CDR3 covers 12 residues, taking in both the cysteine and the phenylalanine. Only the CDR3 region is kept as DNA, spanning 36 bases read in frame from base 1. CDR1 is given as SGHDT and CDR2 as YYEEEE, both from the germline V gene. Sequencing used an Illumina HiSeq 2000. Multiplex PCR amplification was used to generate the TCR beta chain libraries. The amplified TCR beta chain products were analyzed by high-throughput sequencing. TCRdb reprocessing: public reads trimmed at Q25 with fastp, clones called with MiXCR, in-frame beta chains kept. Under each unique CDR3 protein, matching rows form one entry showing the most common genes and DNA. Here the sample has some 140,000 distinct CDR3 sequences; approximately 22% occur a single time. Roughly 2% of the sample lies in the top ten.

This sequence originates from a female donor with breast cancer. Some clones in this sample may be carry-over from other donors' samples. The rearranged segments are TRBV5-6 and TRBJ2-1; TRBD2 fits 7 bases in the junction. The sequenced sample consisted of axillary lymph node tissue. At the DNA level, the sequence is TGTGCCAGCAGCTTCCGTGGGGGGGTGCAGTTCTTC. It encodes CASSFRGGVQFF.